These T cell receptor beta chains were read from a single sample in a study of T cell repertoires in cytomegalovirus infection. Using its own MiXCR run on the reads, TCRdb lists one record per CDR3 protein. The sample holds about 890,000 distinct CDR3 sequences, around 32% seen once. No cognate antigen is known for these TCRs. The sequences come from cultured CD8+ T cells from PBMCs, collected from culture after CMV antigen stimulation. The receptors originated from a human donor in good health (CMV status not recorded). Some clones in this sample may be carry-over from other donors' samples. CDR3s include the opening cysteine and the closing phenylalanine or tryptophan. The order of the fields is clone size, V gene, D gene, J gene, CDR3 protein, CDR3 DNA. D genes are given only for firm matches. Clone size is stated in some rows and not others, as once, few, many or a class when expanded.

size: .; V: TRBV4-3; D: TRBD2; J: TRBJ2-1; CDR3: CASSPGIAGGLYNEQFF; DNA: TGCGCCAGCAGCCCAGGGATAGCGGGGGGCTTATACAATGAGCAGTTCTTC
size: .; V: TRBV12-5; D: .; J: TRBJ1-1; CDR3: CASGFDVSNTEAFF; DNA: TGTGCTAGTGGTTTCGACGTAAGCAACACTGAAGCTTTCTTT
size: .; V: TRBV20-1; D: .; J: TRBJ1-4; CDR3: CSADPGRPRGELFF; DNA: TGCAGTGCTGACCCGGGGAGGCCCCGGGGGGAACTGTTTTTT
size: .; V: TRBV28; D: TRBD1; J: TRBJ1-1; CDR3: CASSGVDRPLNTEAFF; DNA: TGTGCCAGCAGTGGGGTGGACAGGCCATTGAACACTGAAGCTTTCTTT
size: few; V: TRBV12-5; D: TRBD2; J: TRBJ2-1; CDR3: CASGLGTSSYNEQFF; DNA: TGTGCTAGTGGTTTGGGGACTAGCTCCTACAATGAGCAGTTCTTC
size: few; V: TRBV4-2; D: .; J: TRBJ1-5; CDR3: CASSRALNQPQHF; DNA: TGTGCCAGCAGCCGAGCCCTAAATCAGCCCCAGCATTTT
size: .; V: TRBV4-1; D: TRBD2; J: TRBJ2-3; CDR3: CASSQDDSGGITDTQYF; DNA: TGCGCCAGCAGCCAAGATGATAGCGGGGGGATCACAGATACGCAGTATTTT
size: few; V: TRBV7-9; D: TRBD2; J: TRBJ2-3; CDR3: CASRRREADTQYF; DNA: TGTGCCAGCAGACGACGGGAGGCAGATACGCAGTATTTT
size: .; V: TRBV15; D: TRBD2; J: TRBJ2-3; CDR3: CATSRDILAGRTDTQYF; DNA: TGTGCCACCAGCAGAGACATACTAGCGGGGAGAACAGATACGCAGTATTTT
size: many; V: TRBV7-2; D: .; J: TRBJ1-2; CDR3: CASSLVVVTNYGYTF; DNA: TGTGCCAGCAGCTTAGTCGTTGTCACCAACTATGGCTACACCTTC
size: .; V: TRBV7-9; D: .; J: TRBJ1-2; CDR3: CASSLDAYSGGYTF; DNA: TGTGCCAGCAGCTTAGATGCCTACTCGGGGGGCTACACCTTC
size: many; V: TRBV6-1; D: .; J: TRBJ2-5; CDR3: CASSTTGSAEETQYF; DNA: TGTGCCAGCAGTACCACCGGGTCAGCGGAAGAGACCCAGTACTTC
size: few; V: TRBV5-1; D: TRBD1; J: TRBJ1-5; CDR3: CASSLRGTGDQPQHF; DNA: TGCGCCAGCAGCTTGAGGGGGACAGGGGATCAGCCCCAGCATTTT
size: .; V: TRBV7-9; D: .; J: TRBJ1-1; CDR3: CASSLLTGPVTEAFF; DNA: TGTGCCAGCAGCCTCCTTACGGGACCTGTAACTGAAGCTTTCTTT
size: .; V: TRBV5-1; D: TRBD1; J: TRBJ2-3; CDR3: CASSIHYRGRTDTQYF; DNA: TGCGCCAGCAGCATACATTACAGGGGACGGACAGATACGCAGTATTTT
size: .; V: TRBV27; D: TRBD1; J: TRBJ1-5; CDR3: CASSFLDRLGNQPQHF; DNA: TGTGCCAGCAGTTTCCTGGACAGGCTTGGCAATCAGCCCCAGCATTTT
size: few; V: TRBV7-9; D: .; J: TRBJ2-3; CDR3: CASSFDRPYVWDTQYF; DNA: TGTGCCAGCAGCTTTGATAGACCTTACGTTTGGGATACGCAGTATTTT
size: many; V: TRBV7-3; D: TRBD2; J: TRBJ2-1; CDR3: CAHPRVEAGWDEQFF; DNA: TGTGCCCACCCAAGGGTGGAAGCGGGGTGGGATGAGCAGTTCTTC
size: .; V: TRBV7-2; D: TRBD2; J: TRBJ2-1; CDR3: CTNRTSVSFYNEQFF; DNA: TGTACCAACAGAACTAGCGTTTCGTTCTACAATGAGCAGTTCTTC
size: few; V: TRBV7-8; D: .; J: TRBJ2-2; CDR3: CASSRLEDTGELFF; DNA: TGTGCCAGCAGTCGTTTAGAGGACACCGGGGAGCTGTTTTTT
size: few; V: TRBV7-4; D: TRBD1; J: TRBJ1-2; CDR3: CASSQTGEYGGYTF; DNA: TGTGCCAGCAGCCAAACAGGGGAGTACGGTGGCTACACCTTC
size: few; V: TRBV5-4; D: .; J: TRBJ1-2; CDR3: CASSLAGIANYGYTF; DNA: TGTGCCAGCAGCTTGGCCGGAATTGCGAACTATGGCTACACCTTC